These 28 T cell receptor beta chains originate from one sample sequenced in a study of blood T cell repertoires in COVID-19. Sequenced by immunoSEQ multiplex PCR; TCRdb stores in-frame clones only, minus some. This table holds hundreds of thousands of clones, approximately 78% found once. What was sequenced was peripheral blood. The origin of the receptors is a woman in her sixties or seventies with active or convalescent COVID-19.

The chain links TRBV29-1 to TRBJ2-3; TRBD2 might be the D (6 bases). Deletions cut 7 bases from V and 1 base from J, with 12 bases between. CDR1 and CDR2 from the germline V gene are SQVTM and ANQGSEA. The CDR3 consists of 13 residues. The CDR3 loop is CSAGLQGTDTQYF. As DNA, the CDR3 is TGCAGCGCGGGACTCCAGGGCACAGATACGCAGTATTTT.

The chain recombines TRBV7-9 with TRBJ2-3, with 14 bases that match TRBD2. V was pared by 6 bases and J by 3 bases, with 5 bases of the junction left unmatched. Germline CDR1 and CDR2: SEHNR and FQNEAQ (reference sequence). The length of the CDR3 is 16 residues. The CDR3 sequence is CASRPGLAGATDTQYF. CDR3 sequence (DNA): TGTGCCAGCAGACCGGGACTAGCGGGGGCTACAGATACGCAGTATTTT.

The chain has TRBV30 and TRBJ1-1; 9 positions match TRBD1. Germline V lookup: CDR1 GTSNPN, CDR2 SVGIG (reference sequence). There are 13 residues in the CDR3. J gave up 6 bases and V 2 bases, and 4 bases lay outside the gene matches. CDR3: CAWSTTGGPEAFF. CDR3 nucleotides: TGTGCCTGGAGTACCACAGGGGGCCCTGAAGCTTTCTTT.

The chain carries TRBV19 and TRBJ1-4; 8 bases are shared with TRBD1. CDR3 length equals 14 residues. Germline CDR1 LNHDA, CDR2 SQIVND (reference sequence). Trimming removed 7 bases from V and 1 base from J; junction bases left unmatched: 2. The CDR3 nucleotides are TGTGCCAGTAACAGGGGGATAACTAATGAAAAACTGTTTTTT. It encodes CASNRGITNEKLFF.

This clone was seen only a few times. The genes are TRBV19 and TRBJ1-4; D unresolved. The CDR3 covers 14 residues. The germline gives CDR1 LNHDA, CDR2 SQIVND (reference sequence). V lost 3 bases and J lost 6, with 11 bases in between. In nucleotides, the CDR3 is TGTGCCAGTAGTATCCGGGATTTTGATGAAAAACTGTTTTTT. It yields the protein CASSIRDFDEKLFF.

The chain links TRBV3-1 (or the pseudogene TRBV3-2) to TRBJ2-3; 10 bases align to TRBD2. The CDR3 runs 15 residues. The trim removed 2 bases at V and 5 bases at J, leaving 4 bases unmatched. The germline V gene encodes CDR1 LGHDT and CDR2 YNNKEL (reference sequence). CDR3 in DNA: TGTGCCAGCAGCCAATTACTAGCGGGGCGAGATACGCAGTATTTT. Its translation: CASSQLLAGRDTQYF.

The chain uses TRBV14 and TRBJ1-2, with 7 bases matching TRBD1. Germline V gene sequence: CDR1 SGHDN, CDR2 FVKESK. With 4 bases clipped from V and 7 bases from J, the junction kept 3 bases outside the gene matches. CDR3 size: 12 residues. DNA of the CDR3: TGTGCCAGCAGCCTCAGGGGGTCTGGCTACACCTTC. This translates into CASSLRGSGYTF.

J is TRBJ1-5 and V is TRBV11-2; 9 positions match TRBD1. Per the germline V gene, CDR1 is SGHAT and CDR2 is FQNNGV. The V gene end was trimmed by 5 bases and the J gene end by 0 bases; junction bases not matched to a gene: 5. The CDR3 has 16 amino acids. The CDR3 region is CASSPTGGNSNQPQHF. The CDR3 bases are TGTGCCAGCAGCCCGACAGGGGGGAATAGCAATCAGCCCCAGCATTTT.

This clone was recorded a few times. The chain combines TRBV2 with TRBJ1-2; D perhaps matches TRBD1 (6 bases). There are 17 residues in the CDR3. The germline V and J ends were trimmed by 0 bases and 2 bases, with 16 bases remaining between them. Per germline, CDR1 SNHLY and CDR2 FYNNEI. As DNA, the CDR3 is TGTGCCAGCAGTGAAGCCCTAATTCGACAGGCCAACTATGGCTACACCTTC. This sequence encodes CASSEALIRQANYGYTF.

CDR3 amino acids: CASSPAPPSGGAKNIQYF. CDR3 coding DNA: TGTGCCAGCTCACCCGCTCCACCTAGCGGGGGGGCCAAAAACATTCAGTACTTC. The chain employs TRBV18 and TRBJ2-4, with TRBD2 identical over 11 bases. The length of the CDR3 is 18 residues. The J segment lost 1 base and the V segment lost 3 bases, leaving 8 bases of the junction unmatched. The V gene's germline CDR1 is KGHSH and CDR2 LQKENI.

The rearrangement links TRBV4-1 to TRBJ1-4; 8 nucleotides line up with TRBD1. Germline values: CDR1 MGHRA, CDR2 YSYEKL. The CDR3 is made up of 16 amino acids. J lost 4 bases, V lost 4 bases, and 8 bases had no gene match. This CDR3 is CASSRWTGTFNEKLFF. The CDR3 region has the DNA TGCGCCAGCAGCCGCTGGACAGGGACATTTAATGAAAAACTGTTTTTT.

V usage is TRBV5-6 and J usage is TRBJ1-6, with D maybe TRBD1 (5 bases). Germline loops: CDR1 SGHDT, CDR2 YYEEEE. The ends were cut back, 2 bases at V and 0 bases at J, with 12 bases in the middle. The CDR3 contains 17 residues. CDR3 sequence: CASSFGRGRSYNSPLHF. In nucleotides, the CDR3 is TGTGCCAGCAGCTTTGGGAGGGGCCGCTCCTATAATTCACCCCTCCACTTT.

The V and J genes are TRBV15 and TRBJ1-6; 7 bases fit TRBD1. V lost 5 bases to trimming and J lost 9 bases; unmatched junction nucleotides: 22. Per the germline V gene, CDR1 is LNHNV and CDR2 is YYDKDF (reference sequence). The CDR3 is 19 residues long. In DNA, the CDR3 is TGTGCCACCAGCGGCGGGACAGCGGCTGGGCCTTTCGGGTTTTCACCCCTCCACTTT. Residues: CATSGGTAAGPFGFSPLHF.

The rearrangement joins TRBV27 to TRBJ2-3; TRBD1 is a possible D gene (6 bases). V lost 6 bases and J 6 bases, leaving 19 bases between the germline ends. The CDR3 spans 15 residues. CDR1 and CDR2 (germline): MNHEY, SMNVEV (reference sequence). In DNA, the CDR3 is TGTGCCAGCAGAAAGTGGGGGCCATCTGGGGATACGCAGTATTTT. It codes for CASRKWGPSGDTQYF.

This rearrangement joins TRBV5-1 to TRBJ1-1; TRBD1 aligns across 7 bases. The CDR3 is 12 amino acids. With V trimmed by 5 bases and J by 7 bases, 5 bases remained unmatched. Germline values: CDR1 SGHRS, CDR2 YFSETQ. The CDR3 coding sequence is TGCGCCAGCAGGCAACAGGGGCGTGAAGCTTTCTTT. Protein sequence: CASRQQGREAFF. Together with reference TRBV5-1 and TRBJ1-1, the CDR3 gives the full variable domain: KAGVTQTPRYLIKTRGQQVTLSCSPISGHRSVSWYQQTPGQGLQFLFEYFSETQRNKGNFPGRFSGRQFSNSRSEMNVSTLELGDSALYLCASRQQGREAFFGQGTRLTVV.

This rearrangement joins TRBV7-2 to TRBJ1-6; D call uncertain. V dropped 5 bases and J dropped 7 bases, with 6 bases sitting between them. CDR1 and CDR2 (germline): SGHTA, FQGNSA. This CDR3 has 12 residues. The CDR3 spells CASSPGNSPLHF. The CDR3 bases are TGTGCCAGCAGCCCCGGGAATTCACCCCTCCACTTT.

The rearrangement uses TRBV30 and TRBJ2-3; 13 bases are a match to TRBD2. This CDR3 comprises 16 residues. The germline V gene has CDR1 GTSNPN and CDR2 SVGIG (reference sequence). Unmatched junction bases numbered 2, after V lost 0 bases and J lost 2 bases. CDR3 bases: TGTGCCTGGAGTGTCGGACTAGCGGGAGTCACAGATACGCAGTATTTT. This encodes CAWSVGLAGVTDTQYF.

The J gene is TRBJ1-5, the V gene TRBV4-1, with 8 bases that match TRBD1. There are 14 residues in the CDR3. Germline V gene data show CDR1 as MGHRA and CDR2 as YSYEKL. V shed 4 bases and J 5 bases; nucleotides not matched to a gene: 4. CDR3 region: CASSLGQGDQPQHF. Written as DNA, the CDR3 is TGCGCCAGCAGCCTCGGACAGGGCGATCAGCCCCAGCATTTT.

The V call is TRBV5-6, the J call TRBJ2-3, with TRBD1 as a possible D gene (6 bases). Trimming cost V 3 bases and J 3 bases, with 17 bases left between them. This CDR3 spans 16 amino acids. CDR1 and CDR2 (germline): SGHDT, YYEEEE. CDR3 nucleotides: TGTGCCAGCAGCTCTCACGGGACACCGAAAACAGATACGCAGTATTTT. Its translation is CASSSHGTPKTDTQYF.

The V and J genes are TRBV5-1 and TRBJ2-7, with TRBD1 identical over 9 bases. The CDR3 is 12 residues long. The germline CDR1 and CDR2 sequences are SGHRS and YFSETQ. The trim removed 6 bases at V and 4 bases at J, leaving 2 bases unmatched. The DNA of the CDR3 is TGCGCCAGCAAAGACAGGGGGTACGAGCAGTACTTC. It specifies CASKDRGYEQYF. Filled out from reference TRBV5-1 and TRBJ2-7, the complete variable domain reads KAGVTQTPRYLIKTRGQQVTLSCSPISGHRSVSWYQQTPGQGLQFLFEYFSETQRNKGNFPGRFSGRQFSNSRSEMNVSTLELGDSALYLCASKDRGYEQYFGPGTRLTVT.

J is TRBJ1-1 and V is TRBV5-1; 10 bases map to TRBD1. In germline, CDR1 is SGHRS, CDR2 YFSETQ. The CDR3 loop spans 16 amino acids. The V gene end was trimmed by 4 bases and the J gene end by 1 base; junction bases not matched to a gene: 7. This CDR3 is CASSAGTGVTNTEAFF. The DNA for the CDR3 is TGCGCCAGCAGCGCCGGGACAGGGGTGACGAACACTGAAGCTTTCTTT.

The V gene is TRBV7-9, the J gene TRBJ2-7, with TRBD1 identical over 9 bases. Germline V gives CDR1 SEHNR, CDR2 FQNEAQ (reference sequence). CDR3 size: 13 residues. The J segment lost 7 bases and the V segment lost 6 bases, leaving 7 bases of the junction unmatched. The CDR3 sequence: CASRPGTGREQYF. The CDR3 bases are TGTGCCAGCAGGCCCGGGACAGGGAGGGAGCAGTACTTC.

The J gene is TRBJ1-5, the V gene TRBV19; a weak D match, TRBD1 (6 bases). The CDR3 runs to 14 residues. Per germline, CDR1 LNHDA and CDR2 SQIVND (reference sequence). The V gene lost 9 bases and the J gene lost 6 bases, with 18 bases spanning the gap. Here the CDR3 reads CASQGRGSVQPQHF. For the CDR3, the DNA is TGTGCCAGCCAAGGCAGGGGCTCTGTTCAGCCCCAGCATTTT.

This rearrangement joins TRBV19 to TRBJ2-7; the D is unclear. V gave up 3 bases and J gave up 1 base, with 7 bases separating them. Germline V gives CDR1 LNHDA, CDR2 SQIVND (reference sequence). The CDR3 covers 13 residues. CDR3 bases: TGTGCCAGTAGTATCGCCCAGTCCTACGAGCAGTACTTC. Translating gives CASSIAQSYEQYF. Combining the CDR3 with reference TRBV19 and TRBJ2-7 gives the whole variable domain DGGITQSPKYLFRKEGQNVTLSCEQNLNHDAMYWYRQDPGQGLRLIYYSQIVNDFQKGDIAEGYSVSREKKESFPLTVTSAQKNPTAFYLCASSIAQSYEQYFGPGTRLTVT.

The V and J genes are TRBV6-5 and TRBJ1-5; D may be TRBD1 (5 bases). The CDR3 sequence is 16 residues long. Germline V gene data show CDR1 as MNHEY and CDR2 as SVGAGI. Between the trimmed V and J ends, which lost 0 bases and 0 bases, there was a span of 9 bases. The CDR3 is CASSYSTVNSNQPQHF. The CDR3 DNA reads TGTGCCAGCAGTTACTCGACAGTCAATAGCAATCAGCCCCAGCATTTT.

The chain uses TRBV28 and TRBJ1-2, with no clear D. The germline V gene has CDR1 MDHEN and CDR2 SYDVKM. The CDR3 extends over 13 amino acids. Trimming shortened V by 2 bases and J by 5 bases, and 9 bases separated the two germline ends. The CDR3 DNA reads as TGTGCCAGCAGTTTAACCCCCCAGTATGGCTACACCTTC. This gives the protein CASSLTPQYGYTF.

The V call is TRBV9, the J call TRBJ1-3; 7 bases match TRBD1. J gave up 2 bases and V 0 bases, and 8 bases lay outside the gene matches. CDR3 length equals 17 residues. The V gene's germline CDR1 is SGDLS and CDR2 YYNGEE. CDR3 protein: CASSVAYKGAAGNTIYF. The CDR3 region has the DNA TGTGCCAGCAGCGTAGCTTATAAGGGGGCAGCTGGAAACACCATATATTTT.

The chain joins TRBV7-3 to TRBJ2-2; 7 bases are a match to TRBD2. The trim removed 7 bases at V and 0 bases at J, leaving 2 bases unmatched. Germline CDR1 and CDR2: SGHTA and FQGTGA. The CDR3 has 14 residues. CDR3 DNA: TGTGCCAGCAAAGGACTAGCGAACACCGGGGAGCTGTTTTTT. This gives the protein CASKGLANTGELFF.